This T cell receptor (beta chain) was retrieved from a study of T cells in Graves' hyperthyroidism and ophthalmopathy. General study points: Most thyroid clonotypes with frequency above 0.001 were detected in blood. Ophthalmopathy, which appeared later, was predicted by the model a median 6.5 months before onset.

Comments on this clonotype: Its antigen remains unidentified.

Trimming removed 3 bases at V and 4 bases at J, with 12 bases between. Germline-derived CDR1 and CDR2 are MGHDK and SYGVNS. This CDR3 is built from 14 residues. Regions amplified from RNA transcripts were the TCR beta CDR3 regions. Researchers ran a first-round RT-PCR on the TCR CDR3 using the HTBI primer set. TCRdb fed the multiplex PCR reads into MiXCR, producing one record per CDR3 protein. Of roughly 720,000 distinct CDR3 sequences in the sample, 17% were seen once. Graves' hyperthyroidism was deemed stable given no ophthalmopathy progression within 18 months. From roughly 9.2 ml of fresh peripheral blood, PBMCs were isolated.

Sequenced material: blood. This clonotype was sampled from a middle-aged man with Graves' hyperthyroidism. The J gene is TRBJ1-1, the V gene TRBV25-1; tentative D call: TRBD1 (6 bases). This chain's CDR3 is CASSEDGGRTEAFF. In DNA form, the CDR3 reads TGTGCCAGCAGTGAGGACGGGGGGCGCACTGAAGCTTTCTTT. Combining the CDR3 with reference TRBV25-1 and TRBJ1-1 gives the whole variable domain EADIYQTPRYLVIGTGKKITLECSQTMGHDKMYWYQQDPGMELHLIHYSYGVNSTEKGDLSSESTVSRIRTEHFPLTLESARPSHTSQYLCASSEDGGRTEAFFGQGTRLTVV.